The TCR beta chain described here comes from a study of Graves' ophthalmopathy and Graves' hyperthyroidism. About the research overall: Peripheral blood sampling occurred at initial diagnosis, before any treatment.

Newly diagnosed hyperthyroidism donors, aged 18 to 65, duration under 2 months. No donor had other autoimmune disease, uncontrolled infection, pregnancy or lactation. Amplification of the TCR beta CDR3 regions used RNA transcripts (as template). RT-PCR was first run with HTBI primers, then multiplex PCR in a second round. TCRdb reprocessed the multiplex PCR reads with MiXCR, giving one entry per CDR3 protein. The repertoire holds 300,000 to 500,000 distinct CDR3 sequences, with less than 20% as singletons. J lost 4 bases, V lost 4 bases, and 7 bases had no gene match. CDR3 length: 15 residues. The chain carries TRBV12-3 or TRBV12-4 and TRBJ2-7; 10 bases align to TRBD2. Specimen: peripheral blood. The sequence was collected from a woman aged 18-30 years with stable Graves' hyperthyroidism. For the CDR3, the DNA is TGTGCCAGCAGTTCCTCGGGACTAGCGCCTTACGAGCAGTACTTC. This gives the protein CASSSSGLAPYEQYF.